This T cell receptor (beta chain) was obtained from a study of blood T cell repertoires in COVID-19. In the study overall: From the United States, Italy and Spain came samples of acute and convalescent COVID-19. Sample material is recorded as cDNA or gDNA derived from T cells, B-cell-depleted T cells, or PBMCs.

The CDR3 totals 16 residues. Per germline, CDR1 SGHTA and CDR2 FQGNSA. With 0 bases clipped from V and 11 bases from J, the junction kept 11 bases outside the gene matches. This clone occurred once. The method was immunoSEQ multiplex PCR; TCRdb's version includes in-frame clones alone and lacks a portion of them. Altogether around 190,000 clones are present, roughly three quarters being singletons, with the ten largest covering 5.5% to 7%. The TCR comes from a woman between 35 and 50 years old with COVID-19, enrolled during active disease. This sequence joins TRBV7-2 and TRBJ2-3; 10 bases map to TRBD1. Sequencing was carried out using peripheral blood. CDR3 loop: CASSLALVGQGIRQYF. For the CDR3, the DNA is TGTGCCAGCAGCTTAGCGCTCGTGGGACAGGGGATCCGGCAGTATTTT.